This T cell receptor (beta chain) was profiled in a study of blood T cell repertoires in COVID-19. Study-wide context: Acute and convalescent COVID-19 samples came from the United States, Italy and Spain. PBMCs, B-cell-depleted T cells, or T cells provided the cDNA or gDNA that made up the material.

TCRdb's table, derived via immunoSEQ multiplex PCR, lists solely in-frame clones and lacks some. This sample carries hundreds of thousands of clones, 70% to 85% of them seen once, and the ten largest clones take over 3%. Trimming took off 2 bases at V and 0 bases at J, with 11 bases between the two ends. The V gene's germline CDR1 is LNHDA and CDR2 SQIVND (reference sequence). The CDR3 runs to 15 residues. This TCR came from a woman older than 75 with acute or convalescent COVID-19. Sequenced sample: peripheral blood. This chain links TRBV19 with TRBJ2-7, with D perhaps matching TRBD1 (6 bases). CDR3 nucleotide sequence: TGTGCCAGTAGTATATCACGGGACAACTCCTACGAGCAGTACTTC. It encodes CASSISRDNSYEQYF.